The 5 T cell receptor beta chains presented below share a single source sample, sequenced in a study of cytomegalovirus exposure and HLA in healthy donors. The protocol was immunoSEQ multiplex PCR, while the TCRdb copy is restricted to in-frame clones and leaves out a portion. The repertoire holds approximately 210,000 clones, with approximately 85% as singletons. Sequenced sample: PBMCs. Every receptor here comes from a woman under 30 in good health and CMV-seronegative.

The chain couples TRBV6-1 to TRBJ1-2, with 7 bases lining up with TRBD1. J gave up 8 bases and V 4 bases, and 16 bases lay outside the gene matches. The CDR3 totals 16 residues. Germline V gene sequence: CDR1 MNHNS, CDR2 SASEGT. CDR3 loop: CASSAPGTANTRGYTF. CDR3 sequence (DNA): TGTGCCAGCAGTGCACCCGGGACAGCCAATACGCGGGGCTACACCTTC.

Here the CDR3 DNA reads TGTGCCAGCAAACCAACCGGGACAGCTTCAAATTCACCCCTCCACTTT. It encodes CASKPTGTASNSPLHF. The V call is TRBV5-6, the J call TRBJ1-6, with 7 bases lining up with TRBD1. Germline V gene data show CDR1 as SGHDT and CDR2 as YYEEEE. There are 16 residues in the CDR3. V was pared by 6 bases and J by 7 bases, with 13 bases of the junction left unmatched.

This clone was seen a few times. V is TRBV6-1 and J is TRBJ1-3; D remains unclear. V was trimmed by 4 bases and J by 4 bases, leaving 11 bases between them. CDR1 is MNHNS, CDR2 SASEGT, per germline. The CDR3 runs to 14 residues. CDR3 in amino acids: CASSATGVGNTIYF. As DNA, the CDR3 is TGTGCCAGCAGTGCTACCGGGGTAGGAAACACCATATATTTT.

V usage is TRBV4-1 and J usage is TRBJ2-4, with 7 bases fitting TRBD1. With V trimmed by 2 bases and J by 10 bases, 14 bases remained unmatched. Germline loops: CDR1 MGHRA, CDR2 YSYEKL. This CDR3 contains 16 residues. The CDR3 nucleotides are TGCGCCAGCAGCCAAAAGGACAGGTCACTGGGCGGTATTCAGTACTTC. Translation: CASSQKDRSLGGIQYF.

The rearrangement joins TRBV7-6 to TRBJ2-5, with D unclear. The CDR3 is 14 amino acids. V lost 4 bases and J 1 base, leaving 10 bases between the germline ends. From germline, CDR1 is SGHVS and CDR2 FNYEAQ. The CDR3 DNA reads TGTGCCAGCAGCTCCCACCGGGTCCAAGAGACCCAGTACTTC. It specifies CASSSHRVQETQYF.